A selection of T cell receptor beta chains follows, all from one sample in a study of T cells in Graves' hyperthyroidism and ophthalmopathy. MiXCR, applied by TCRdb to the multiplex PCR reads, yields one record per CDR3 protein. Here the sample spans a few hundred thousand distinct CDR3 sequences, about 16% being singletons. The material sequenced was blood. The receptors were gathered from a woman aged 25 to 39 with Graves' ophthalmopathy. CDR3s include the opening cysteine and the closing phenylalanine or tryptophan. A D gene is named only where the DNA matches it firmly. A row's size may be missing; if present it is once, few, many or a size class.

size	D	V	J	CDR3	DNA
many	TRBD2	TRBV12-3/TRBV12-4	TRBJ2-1	CASSLASGSINEQFF	TGTGCCAGCAGTTTAGCTAGCGGGTCTATCAATGAGCAGTTCTTC
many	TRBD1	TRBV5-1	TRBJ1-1	CASSMDRLKGTEAFF	TGCGCCAGCAGCATGGACAGGCTAAAGGGCACTGAAGCTTTCTTT
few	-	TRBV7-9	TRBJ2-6	CASSFFGSGANVLTF	TGTGCCAGCAGCTTTTTCGGGAGTGGGGCCAACGTCCTGACTTTC
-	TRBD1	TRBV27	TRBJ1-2	CASSLQGAKGYTF	TGTGCCAGCAGTTTACAGGGGGCTAAGGGCTACACCTTC
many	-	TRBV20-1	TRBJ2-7	CSARADSYEQYF	TGCAGTGCTAGAGCCGATTCCTACGAGCAGTACTTC
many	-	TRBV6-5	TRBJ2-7	CASSYSIAIYEQYF	TGTGCCAGCAGTTACTCGATCGCCATTTACGAGCAGTACTTC
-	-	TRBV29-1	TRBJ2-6	CSVLSFSGANVLTF	TGCAGCGTCCTGTCTTTCTCTGGGGCCAACGTCCTGACTTTC
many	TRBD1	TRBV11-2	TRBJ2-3	CASSPGTGKADTQYF	TGTGCCAGCAGCCCCGGGACAGGGAAGGCAGATACGCAGTATTTT
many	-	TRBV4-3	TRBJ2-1	CASSQDGNRLNEQFF	TGCGCCAGCAGCCAAGATGGGAATAGGTTGAATGAGCAGTTCTTC
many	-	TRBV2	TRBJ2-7	CASRVGTKGQYF	TGTGCCAGCAGGGTGGGTACGAAGGGGCAGTACTTC
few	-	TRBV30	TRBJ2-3	CAWGAGGASTDTQYF	TGTGCCTGGGGGGCTGGCGGGGCTAGCACAGATACGCAGTATTTT
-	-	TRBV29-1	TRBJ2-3	CSVETPGRTLGTDTQYF	TGCAGCGTTGAAACCCCAGGCAGAACTTTAGGCACAGATACGCAGTATTTT
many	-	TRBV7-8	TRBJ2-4	CASSLGSESIQYF	TGTGCCAGCAGCTTAGGAAGCGAGAGCATTCAGTACTTC
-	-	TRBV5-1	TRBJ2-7	CASRRQGSIYEQYF	TGCGCCAGCCGACGGCAGGGTTCTATCTACGAGCAGTACTTC
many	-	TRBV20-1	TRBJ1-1	CSARVPGPAVGTEAFF	TGCAGTGCTAGAGTCCCGGGACCGGCCGTTGGCACTGAAGCTTTCTTT
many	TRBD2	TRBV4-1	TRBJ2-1	CASSVHSGSGLNEQFF	TGCGCCAGCAGCGTACATAGCGGGAGCGGGTTGAATGAGCAGTTCTTC
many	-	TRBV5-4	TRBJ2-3	CASSPGGVVADTQYF	TGTGCCAGCAGCCCGGGTGGGGTAGTAGCAGATACGCAGTATTTT
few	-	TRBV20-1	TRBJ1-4	CSARDRPPEKLFF	TGCAGTGCTAGAGATCGCCCGCCAGAAAAACTGTTTTTT
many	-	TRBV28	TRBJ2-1	CASSPGGVGNEQFF	TGTGCCAGCAGTCCCGGGGGAGTCGGCAATGAGCAGTTCTTC
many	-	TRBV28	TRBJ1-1	CASSLGGLGTEAFF	TGTGCCAGCAGTTTAGGGGGATTAGGCACTGAAGCTTTCTTT
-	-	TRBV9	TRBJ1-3	CASSEGGTSGNTIYF	TGTGCCAGCAGCGAAGGTGGGACCTCTGGAAACACCATATATTTT
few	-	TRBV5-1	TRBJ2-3	CASSVGVSTDTQYF	TGCGCCAGCAGCGTCGGGGTGAGCACAGATACGCAGTATTTT
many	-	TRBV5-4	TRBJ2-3	CASSRSAGSTDTQYF	TGTGCCAGCAGCCGTTCGGCCGGGAGCACAGATACGCAGTATTTT
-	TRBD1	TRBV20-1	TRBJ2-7	CSASKLQGIYEQYF	TGCAGTGCTAGTAAATTACAGGGGATCTACGAGCAGTACTTC
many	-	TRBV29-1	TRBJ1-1	CSAPHLDTEAFF	TGCAGCGCTCCCCATCTGGACACTGAAGCTTTCTTT
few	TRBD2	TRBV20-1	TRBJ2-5	CSARGTSGARGETQYF	TGCAGTGCTAGGGGGACTAGCGGAGCCCGAGGGGAGACCCAGTACTTC
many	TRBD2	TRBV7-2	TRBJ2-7	CASSIQNLAGVSNEQYF	TGTGCCAGCAGCATCCAGAATCTAGCGGGAGTTAGTAACGAGCAGTACTTC
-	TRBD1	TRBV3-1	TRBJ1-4	CASSQMTGGNEKLFF	TGTGCCAGCAGCCAGATGACAGGGGGGAATGAAAAACTGTTTTTT
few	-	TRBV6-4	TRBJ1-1	CASSDKENTEAFF	TGTGCCAGCAGTGACAAGGAAAACACTGAAGCTTTCTTT
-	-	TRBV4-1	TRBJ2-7	CASSQGAAAIYEQYF	TGCGCCAGCAGCCAAGGTGCAGCGGCTATCTACGAGCAGTACTTC
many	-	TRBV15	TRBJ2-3	CATSRPGPHRTDTQYF	TGTGCCACCAGCAGGCCCGGACCCCACCGCACAGATACGCAGTATTTT
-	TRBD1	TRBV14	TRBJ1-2	CASSQDHRTGGYYGYTF	TGTGCCAGCAGCCAAGATCATCGGACAGGGGGCTACTATGGCTACACCTTC
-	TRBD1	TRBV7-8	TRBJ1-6	CASAKDRGHNSPLHF	TGTGCCAGCGCCAAGGACAGGGGACATAATTCACCCCTCCACTTT
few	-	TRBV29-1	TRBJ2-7	CSVVTGKNSYEQYF	TGCAGCGTGGTTACAGGGAAAAACTCCTACGAGCAGTACTTC
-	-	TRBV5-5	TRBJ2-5	CASSFPGGRGETQYF	TGTGCCAGCAGCTTTCCGGGCGGCAGGGGAGAGACCCAGTACTTC
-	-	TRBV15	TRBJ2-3	CATSRGRGIVTQYF	TGTGCCACCAGCAGGGGTCGGGGGATAGTTACGCAGTATTTT
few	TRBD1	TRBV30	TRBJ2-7	CAWSNRGQGYEQYF	TGTGCCTGGAGTAATCGCGGACAGGGGTACGAGCAGTACTTC
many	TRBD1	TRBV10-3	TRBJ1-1	CAISVTGDGDTEAFF	TGTGCCATCAGTGTTACAGGGGATGGGGACACTGAAGCTTTCTTT
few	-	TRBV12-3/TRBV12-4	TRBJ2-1	CANSSSPPPEQFF	TGTGCCAACAGTTCCTCCCCCCCCCCTGAGCAGTTCTTC
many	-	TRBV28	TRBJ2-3	CASSERGTTSTDTQYF	TGTGCCAGCTCCGAGAGGGGGACTACTAGCACAGATACGCAGTATTTT
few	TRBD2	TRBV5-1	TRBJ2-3	CASVELAGERAQYF	TGCGCCAGTGTGGAACTAGCGGGAGAGAGAGCGCAGTATTTT
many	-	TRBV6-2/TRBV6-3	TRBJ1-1	CASRDTSNTEAFF	TGTGCCAGCAGGGACACTTCGAACACTGAAGCTTTCTTT
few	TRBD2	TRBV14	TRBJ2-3	CASSPAGEDTQYF	TGTGCCAGCAGCCCAGCGGGAGAGGATACGCAGTATTTT
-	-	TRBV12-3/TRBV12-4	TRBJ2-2	CASSLLWAANTGELFF	TGTGCCAGCAGTTTGTTGTGGGCCGCGAACACCGGGGAGCTGTTTTTT
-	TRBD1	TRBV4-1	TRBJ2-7	CASSHLIRTGSYEQYF	TGCGCCAGCAGCCATCTTATTCGGACAGGGAGCTACGAGCAGTACTTC
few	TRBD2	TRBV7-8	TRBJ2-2	CASSQRGGYTGELFF	TGTGCCAGCAGCCAACGGGGGGGGTACACCGGGGAGCTGTTTTTT
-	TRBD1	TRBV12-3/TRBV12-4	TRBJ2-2	CASSFGTEDTGELFF	TGTGCCAGCAGTTTTGGGACAGAAGACACCGGGGAGCTGTTTTTT
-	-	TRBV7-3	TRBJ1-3	CASSGRISGNTIYF	TGTGCCAGCAGCGGACGGATCTCTGGAAACACCATATATTTT
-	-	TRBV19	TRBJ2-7	CASSKRDNSYEQYF	TGTGCCAGTAGTAAGAGGGACAACTCCTACGAGCAGTACTTC
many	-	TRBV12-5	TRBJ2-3	CASGLMGTDTQYF	TGTGCTAGTGGTTTGATGGGGACAGATACGCAGTATTTT
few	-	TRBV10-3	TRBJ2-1	CAISEMVPEQFF	TGTGCCATCAGTGAAATGGTTCCTGAGCAGTTCTTC
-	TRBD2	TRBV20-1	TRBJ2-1	CSARTSGRRGNEQFF	TGCAGTGCCCGGACTAGCGGGAGGCGGGGGAATGAGCAGTTCTTC
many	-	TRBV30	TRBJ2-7	CAWSKSSPYEQYF	TGTGCCTGGAGTAAGAGCTCTCCCTACGAGCAGTACTTC
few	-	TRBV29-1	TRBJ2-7	CSVEAEESYEQYF	TGCAGCGTTGAGGCGGAGGAATCCTACGAGCAGTACTTC
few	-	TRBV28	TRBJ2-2	CASSRTGALRELFF	TGTGCCAGCAGTCGCACCGGGGCCTTGAGGGAGCTGTTTTTT
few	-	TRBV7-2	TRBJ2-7	CASSSPRGDLRWKQYF	TGTGCCAGCAGCTCACCTAGGGGGGATCTACGATGGAAGCAGTACTTC
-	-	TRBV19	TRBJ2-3	CASNGARTDTQYF	TGTGCCAGTAACGGAGCCCGCACAGATACGCAGTATTTT
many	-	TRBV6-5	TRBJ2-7	CASSYSTRGTNEQYF	TGTGCCAGCAGTTACTCGACCAGGGGAACGAACGAGCAGTACTTC
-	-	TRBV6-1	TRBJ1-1	CASRKQQDTEAFF	TGTGCCAGCAGGAAACAACAGGACACTGAAGCTTTCTTT
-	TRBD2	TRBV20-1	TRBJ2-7	CSARGTSLYEQYF	TGCAGTGCTAGGGGGACTAGCCTCTACGAGCAGTACTTC